This T cell receptor beta chain is drawn from a study of T cells after yellow fever vaccination. At the level of the study: Low-cell-number fractions underwent preparation using SMART-Seq v4 Ultra Low Input. Findings and caveats of the study: The study re-detected most primary-vaccination clones after the booster (96% CD4, around 89% CD8).

A note on this clonotype: Antigen specificity is unknown.

5'RACE template switching added a universal primer site and UMIs to TCR cDNA. MiXCR, run by TCRdb on the 5' RACE reads, gives a single entry per CDR3 protein. The sample comprises around 610,000 distinct CDR3 sequences, roughly 12% of which are singletons, and 11% to 15% rests with the top ten. The germline gives CDR1 SGHTA, CDR2 FQGTGA. The CDR3 is 16 residues long. The V end was cut by 5 bases, the J end by 5 bases, with 19 bases between. V usage is TRBV7-3 and J usage is TRBJ2-1; TRBD1 or TRBD2 may be the D gene (5 bases each). The origin of this receptor is a man between 25 and 39 years old who received the YFV17D yellow fever vaccine. The sequenced sample was PBMCs, obtained on the day of the yellow fever booster vaccination. CDR3 in DNA: TGTGCCAGCAGCCCCACTGGACAAACTAGAAACAATGAGCAGTTCTTC. Amino acid sequence: CASSPTGQTRNNEQFF.